What follows are 3 T cell receptor beta chains derived from one specimen sequenced in a study of CD8+ T cells in alopecia areata. cDNA serving as the sequencing template came from extracted, reverse transcribed RNA. The data were produced by immunoSEQ multiplex PCR, yet TCRdb's version contains in-frame clones alone and is incomplete. The profile shows tens of thousands of clones, roughly 51% of them singletons. Specimen: NKG2D-high CD8+ T cells sorted from blood. These receptors originate from a human donor with alopecia areata.

This clone appeared many times. This chain connects TRBV28 to TRBJ2-2; D possibly corresponds to TRBD2 (6 bases). The V end was cut by 3 bases, the J end by 6 bases, with 14 bases between. From germline, CDR1 is MDHEN and CDR2 SYDVKM. This CDR3 spans 15 amino acids. CDR3 region: CASSFHGGVSGELFF. Written as DNA, the CDR3 is TGTGCCAGCAGTTTTCACGGCGGGGTGTCCGGGGAGCTGTTTTTT.

In its sample, this clone was seen a few times. V gene TRBV25-1 combines with J gene TRBJ2-1; D gene unclear. The germline V and J ends were trimmed by 4 bases and 9 bases, with 7 bases remaining between them. The length of the CDR3 is 11 residues. From germline, CDR1 is MGHDK and CDR2 SYGVNS. The CDR3 region has the DNA TGTGCCAGCAGTGGTGGAAGTGAGCAGTTCTTC. Protein sequence: CASSGGSEQFF.

The genes are TRBV7-9 and TRBJ2-7; D may correspond to TRBD1 or TRBD2 (6 bases each). CDR1 is SEHNR and CDR2 is FQNEAQ in the germline V gene (reference sequence). This CDR3 is built from 13 residues. V was shortened by 5 bases and J by 4 bases, with 12 bases between the two germline ends. The CDR3 loop is CASSPRGEYEQYF. In DNA form, the CDR3 reads TGTGCCAGCAGCCCGAGGGGGGAATACGAGCAGTACTTC.